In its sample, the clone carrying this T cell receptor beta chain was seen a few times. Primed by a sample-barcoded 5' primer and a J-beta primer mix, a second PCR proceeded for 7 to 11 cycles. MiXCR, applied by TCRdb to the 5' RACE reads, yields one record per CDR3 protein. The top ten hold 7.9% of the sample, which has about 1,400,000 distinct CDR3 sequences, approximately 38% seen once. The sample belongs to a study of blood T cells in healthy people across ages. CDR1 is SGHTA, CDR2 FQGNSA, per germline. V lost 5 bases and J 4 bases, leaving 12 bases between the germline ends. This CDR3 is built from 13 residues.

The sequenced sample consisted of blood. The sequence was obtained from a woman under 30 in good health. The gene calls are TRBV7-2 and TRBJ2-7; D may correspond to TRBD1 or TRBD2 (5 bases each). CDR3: CASSTVGGYEQYF. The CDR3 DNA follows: TGTGCCAGCAGCACCGTTGGGGGTTACGAGCAGTACTTC.